The T cell receptor (beta chain) described here comes from a study of cytomegalovirus exposure and HLA in healthy donors. The PCR employed 60 Vbeta primers together with 13 Jbeta primers. This table comes from immunoSEQ multiplex PCR, and its TCRdb copy is limited to in-frame clones, with some not included. This table holds under 200,000 clones, about 78% found once. The V and J ends lost 4 bases and 4 bases respectively, with 10 bases between them. The CDR3 is made up of 12 amino acids. In germline, CDR1 is SQVTM, CDR2 ANQGSEA. This sequence originates from a man in his forties or fifties in good health and CMV-seronegative. Sequenced: PBMCs. The chain is built from TRBV29-1 and TRBJ1-2, with D maybe TRBD1 (5 bases). CDR3 nucleotide sequence: TGCAGCGTTGGGGAGGGGCGCTATGGCTACACCTTC. Its translation is CSVGEGRYGYTF.